These 29 T cell receptor beta chains share one sample of origin, sequenced in a study of cytomegalovirus exposure and HLA in healthy donors (dated by TCRdb to between 2016 and 2019). Libraries were made using the immunoSEQ multiplex PCR assay. For the multiplex PCR, a mixture combining 60 forward primers for TCR Vbeta segments and 13 reverse primers for TCR Jbeta segments was used. This immuneACCESS table, as held by TCRdb, lists in-frame sequences with V and J called but not all clones. Of the missing ones, under half trace to an unresolved V gene in checked studies; the others have no known cause. The sample table records 150,000 to 200,000 clones; 75% to 80% of these occur just once. The ten top clones hold about 0.93% of the sample. The sequenced material came from PBMCs. The receptors were gathered from a woman in her 50s in good health and CMV-seropositive.

This chain uses TRBV29-1 with TRBJ2-5, with D hard to call. Trimming cost V 2 bases and J 3 bases, with 10 bases left between them. Germline assignment: CDR1 SQVTM and CDR2 ANQGSEA. The CDR3 totals 13 residues. The CDR3 region has the DNA TGCAGCGTTGAATTTGAGGCAGAAGAGACCCAGTACTTC. As protein: CSVEFEAEETQYF.

The rearrangement uses TRBV7-2 and TRBJ2-7; 9 positions match TRBD1. The CDR3 is made up of 15 amino acids. Germline-derived CDR1 and CDR2 are SGHTA and FQGNSA. V lost 5 bases, J lost 0 bases, and 5 bases stayed unmatched. The chain's CDR3 is CASSPQTGGSYEQYF. The DNA for the CDR3 is TGTGCCAGCAGCCCACAGACAGGGGGCTCCTACGAGCAGTACTTC.

The V gene is TRBV7-9, the J gene TRBJ2-1, with 9 nucleotides matching TRBD2. Per germline, CDR1 SEHNR and CDR2 FQNEAQ (reference sequence). Trimming took 2 bases from V and 8 from J; bases not matched to a gene: 4. The CDR3 runs 14 residues. CDR3 sequence: CASSLLAGGDEQFF. The CDR3, as DNA: TGTGCCAGCAGCTTATTGGCGGGAGGGGATGAGCAGTTCTTC.

V is TRBV2 and J is TRBJ2-5; 9 nucleotides align to TRBD1. Germline V gene sequence: CDR1 SNHLY, CDR2 FYNNEI. Trimming cost V 7 bases and J 6 bases; bases outside gene matches: 6. The CDR3 extends over 13 amino acids. The chain's CDR3 is CASMDRGRQTQYF. The CDR3 DNA reads as TGTGCCAGCATGGACAGGGGTCGCCAGACCCAGTACTTC.

This clone was seen a few times. This chain's CDR3 is CASSADRREQYF. The CDR3 bases are TGTGCCAGCAGTGCTGACAGGAGAGAGCAGTACTTC. The chain is built from TRBV28 and TRBJ2-7; the D gene is possibly TRBD1 (6 bases). V lost 5 bases, J lost 7 bases, and 12 bases lay in between. CDR3 length: 12 residues. Germline CDR1 and CDR2: MDHEN and SYDVKM. Variable domain in full (rest from reference TRBV28 and TRBJ2-7): DVKVTQSSRYLVKRTGEKVFLECVQDMDHENMFWYRQDPGLGLRLIYFSYDVKMKEKGDIPEGYSVSREKKERFSLILESASTNQTSMYLCASSADRREQYFGPGTRLTVT.

The chain uses TRBV28 and TRBJ1-5; TRBD1 is a possible D gene (6 bases). CDR3 length equals 18 residues. Germline-derived CDR1 and CDR2 are MDHEN and SYDVKM. V shed 5 bases and J shed 6 bases, with 26 bases lying between them. CDR3 protein: CASSPPTGTVPLGQPQHF. In nucleotides, the CDR3 is TGTGCCAGCAGTCCCCCGACAGGTACGGTACCATTAGGTCAGCCCCAGCATTTT.

The chain carries TRBV18 and TRBJ1-1; D unclear. The ends were cut back, 4 bases at V and 1 base at J, with 7 bases in the middle. The CDR3 is 13 amino acids. Germline values: CDR1 KGHSH, CDR2 LQKENI. CDR3 nucleotides: TGTGCCAGCTCACGGGAGACGAACACTGAAGCTTTCTTT. Protein: CASSRETNTEAFF.

This chain uses TRBV27 with TRBJ1-1, with a weak D call TRBD1 (5 bases). Germline CDR1 MNHEY, CDR2 SMNVEV (reference sequence). The CDR3 totals 13 residues. Trimming removed 1 base from V and 8 bases from J, with 11 bases in between. The CDR3 DNA sequence: TGTGCCAGCAGTTTATACGATCAGGGAGAAGCTTTCTTT. This sequence encodes CASSLYDQGEAFF.

This chain links TRBV4-2 with TRBJ2-5, with D perhaps TRBD2 (5 bases). This CDR3 spans 13 amino acids. Germline V gives CDR1 LGHNA, CDR2 YNFKEQ. Trimming shortened V by 0 bases and J by 7 bases, and 9 bases separated the two germline ends. CDR3 DNA: TGTGCCAGCAGCCAAGAAAGGAGCGGGACCCAGTACTTC. Translation: CASSQERSGTQYF.

The rearrangement uses TRBV7-2 and TRBJ2-7, with D possibly TRBD2 on 7 matching bases. In germline, CDR1 is SGHTA, CDR2 FQGNSA. The CDR3 contains 14 residues. With 3 bases removed from V and 5 bases from J, the gap between germline ends came to 14 bases. The CDR3 DNA follows: TGTGCCAGCAGCTTTAGGAGGGGGGGGGACGAGCAGTACTTC. Translating gives CASSFRRGGDEQYF.

This sequence joins TRBV18 and TRBJ1-2; no reliable D call. Trimming removed 3 bases from V and 3 bases from J, with 11 bases in between. The CDR3 spans 14 residues. The germline V gene has CDR1 KGHSH and CDR2 LQKENI. The chain's CDR3 is CASSPDVRDYGYTF. CDR3 nucleotides: TGTGCCAGCTCACCTGACGTTCGGGACTATGGCTACACCTTC.

This CDR3 is CASSFGLLTGSHVRAFF. In nucleotides, the CDR3 is TGTGCCAGCAGTTTCGGTCTGTTAACCGGGTCCCACGTGAGAGCTTTCTTT. The chain combines TRBV28 with TRBJ1-1, with no clear D. The CDR3 consists of 17 residues. CDR1 and CDR2 (germline): MDHEN, SYDVKM. V was shortened by 3 bases and J by 10 bases, with 27 bases between the two germline ends.

V usage is TRBV28 and J usage is TRBJ1-4; TRBD1 agrees at 8 bases. The CDR3 is 14 amino acids. Trimming took 5 bases from V and 7 from J; bases not matched to a gene: 6. The germline V gene encodes CDR1 MDHEN and CDR2 SYDVKM. CDR3 loop: CASSIQGEREKLFF. In DNA form, the CDR3 reads TGTGCCAGCAGTATACAGGGGGAGCGTGAAAAACTGTTTTTT.

The chain uses TRBV9 and TRBJ2-2; 8 nucleotides line up with TRBD1. The length of the CDR3 is 15 residues. Trimming removed 3 bases from V and 7 bases from J; junction bases left unmatched: 8. CDR1 is SGDLS and CDR2 is YYNGEE in the germline V gene. The CDR3 DNA reads as TGTGCCAGCAGCGCGGATCAGGGGGCGGGCGGGGAGCTGTTTTTT. Translated, it gives CASSADQGAGGELFF.

The V and J genes are TRBV5-1 and TRBJ2-5, with D tentatively TRBD1 (5 bases). This CDR3 is 13 amino acids long. Trimming left V 4 bases short and J 5 bases short, with 12 bases between. Germline V CDR1 and CDR2: SGHRS, YFSETQ. The CDR3 loop is CASSVRELETQYF. Here the CDR3 DNA reads TGCGCCAGCAGCGTCAGGGAATTGGAGACCCAGTACTTC. The variable domain in full, completed from reference TRBV5-1 and TRBJ2-5, reads KAGVTQTPRYLIKTRGQQVTLSCSPISGHRSVSWYQQTPGQGLQFLFEYFSETQRNKGNFPGRFSGRQFSNSRSEMNVSTLELGDSALYLCASSVRELETQYFGPGTRLLVL.

This rearrangement joins TRBV28 to TRBJ1-1; no clear D. The CDR3 length is 14 residues. V lost 3 bases to trimming and J lost 2 bases, with 10 bases between them. CDR1 and CDR2 from the germline V gene are MDHEN and SYDVKM. The CDR3 loop is CASSFAATNTEAFF. DNA for the CDR3: TGTGCCAGCAGTTTCGCGGCTACCAACACTGAAGCTTTCTTT.

The chain couples TRBV6-5 to TRBJ2-5, with D possibly TRBD2 on 6 matching bases. CDR1 is MNHEY and CDR2 is SVGAGI in the germline V gene. The CDR3 runs to 15 residues. Trimming cost V 4 bases and J 1 base, with 13 bases left between them. The DNA of the CDR3 is TGTGCCAGCAGTTCCCGTAGCGGATTCCAAGAGACCCAGTACTTC. It translates to CASSSRSGFQETQYF.

The chain links TRBV6-1 to TRBJ2-5, with unresolved D. This CDR3 has 14 amino acids. With 4 bases removed from V and 0 bases from J, the gap between germline ends came to 9 bases. CDR1 is MNHNS and CDR2 is SASEGT in the germline V gene. The CDR3 DNA reads as TGTGCCAGCAGTGTTGTACAGTACCAAGAGACCCAGTACTTC. Its protein product is CASSVVQYQETQYF.

This clone was recorded a few times. V usage is TRBV19 and J usage is TRBJ2-6, with 7 bases identical to TRBD1. The V segment lost 5 bases and the J segment 0 bases; nucleotides outside the gene matches: 7. Germline-derived CDR1 and CDR2 are LNHDA and SQIVND (reference sequence). The CDR3 is 17 amino acids. The CDR3 here is CASSLGTESSGANVLTF. The CDR3 nucleotides read TGTGCCAGTAGTCTAGGGACAGAAAGCTCTGGGGCCAACGTCCTGACTTTC. The full variable domain, rest sourced from reference TRBV19 and TRBJ2-6, is DGGITQSPKYLFRKEGQNVTLSCEQNLNHDAMYWYRQDPGQGLRLIYYSQIVNDFQKGDIAEGYSVSREKKESFPLTVTSAQKNPTAFYLCASSLGTESSGANVLTFGAGSRLTVL.

This clone was seen more than once but under ten times. The chain couples TRBV7-9 to TRBJ1-5, with D perhaps matching TRBD1 (5 bases). V gave up 1 base and J gave up 4 bases, with 14 bases separating them. This CDR3 has 16 residues. Germline-derived CDR1 and CDR2 are SEHNR and FQNEAQ (reference sequence). The CDR3 DNA is TGTGCCAGCAGCTTAGGCGGGACGGAGGGGAATCAGCCCCAGCATTTT. As protein: CASSLGGTEGNQPQHF.

This chain joins TRBV5-8 and TRBJ2-1; D is undetermined. Looked up from germline, CDR1 is SGHTS and CDR2 is YDEGEE. The CDR3 extends over 15 amino acids. The V end was cut by 0 bases, the J end by 4 bases, with 11 bases between. The CDR3 coding sequence is TGTGCCAGCAGCTTGGGGCAGTTTTTATACAATGAGCAGTTCTTC. It translates to CASSLGQFLYNEQFF.

J is TRBJ1-1 and V is TRBV19; a possible D gene is TRBD1 (6 bases). CDR1 LNHDA and CDR2 SQIVND come from the germline V gene (reference sequence). Deletions cut 6 bases from V and 0 bases from J, with 8 bases between. CDR3 size: 13 residues. The CDR3 is CASRGHMNTEAFF. The CDR3 DNA is TGTGCCAGTAGGGGACATATGAACACTGAAGCTTTCTTT.

The rearrangement uses TRBV19 and TRBJ1-1; 10 nucleotides align to TRBD1. Germline lookup yields CDR1 LNHDA and CDR2 SQIVND (reference sequence). V trimming: 8 bases; J trimming: 8 bases; junction bases outside the gene matches: 11. The CDR3 covers 14 residues. The CDR3 nucleotides are TGTGCCAGTCACCGGGACAGGGGTCCGGCCGAAGCTTTCTTT. Its protein product is CASHRDRGPAEAFF.

This clone has just one count. The rearrangement joins TRBV19 to TRBJ1-1; 10 bases match TRBD1. CDR1 is LNHDA, CDR2 SQIVND, per germline (reference sequence). This CDR3 contains 15 residues. With V trimmed by 4 bases and J by 4 bases, 6 bases remained unmatched. CDR3 nucleotide sequence: TGTGCCAGTAGTAAAGACAGGGGGCCGATCACTGAAGCTTTCTTT. Translating it yields CASSKDRGPITEAFF.

The chain is built from TRBV5-1 and TRBJ1-4, with 7 bases matching TRBD1. Trimming removed 3 bases from V and 8 bases from J; junction bases left unmatched: 7. CDR1 and CDR2 from the germline V gene are SGHRS and YFSETQ. The length of the CDR3 is 14 residues. Written as DNA, the CDR3 is TGCGCCAGCAGCTCCGGGACAGTCGGCGAAAAACTGTTTTTT. As protein: CASSSGTVGEKLFF.

This clone was observed a single time. The V and J genes are TRBV9 and TRBJ1-1; D call uncertain. V was cut by 2 bases and J by 2 bases, with 7 bases left in between. This CDR3 spans 13 amino acids. CDR1 and CDR2 (germline): SGDLS, YYNGEE. Written as DNA, the CDR3 is TGTGCCAGCAGCGTTACAGAAAACACTGAAGCTTTCTTT. This encodes CASSVTENTEAFF.

The chain is built from TRBV5-4 and TRBJ2-1, with a possible D match to TRBD2 (6 bases). The germline V and J ends were trimmed by 0 bases and 2 bases, with 12 bases remaining between them. The CDR3 covers 16 residues. Germline V gives CDR1 SGHNT, CDR2 YYREEE (reference sequence). The CDR3 nucleotides read TGTGCCAGCAGCTTGGAGGTGGGAGGAGCCTACAATGAGCAGTTCTTC. This codes for CASSLEVGGAYNEQFF.

A single count supports this clone. The CDR3: CASSQAGVETDTQYF. The CDR3 bases are TGTGCCAGCAGCCAAGCGGGAGTGGAAACAGATACGCAGTATTTT. This chain links TRBV7-6 with TRBJ2-3; 8 bases agree with TRBD2. Germline CDR1 and CDR2: SGHVS and FNYEAQ. Trimming took 5 bases from V and 3 from J; bases not matched to a gene: 7. This CDR3 has 15 residues.

The chain uses TRBV2 and TRBJ1-4; maybe TRBD1 (6 bases). Germline CDR1 SNHLY, CDR2 FYNNEI. The CDR3 spans 16 residues. V was pared by 0 bases and J by 7 bases, with 15 bases between. The CDR3 DNA reads TGTGCCAGCAGTGAAGCTGGGGGCAGGGTGGGTGAAAAACTGTTTTTT. Its translation: CASSEAGGRVGEKLFF.